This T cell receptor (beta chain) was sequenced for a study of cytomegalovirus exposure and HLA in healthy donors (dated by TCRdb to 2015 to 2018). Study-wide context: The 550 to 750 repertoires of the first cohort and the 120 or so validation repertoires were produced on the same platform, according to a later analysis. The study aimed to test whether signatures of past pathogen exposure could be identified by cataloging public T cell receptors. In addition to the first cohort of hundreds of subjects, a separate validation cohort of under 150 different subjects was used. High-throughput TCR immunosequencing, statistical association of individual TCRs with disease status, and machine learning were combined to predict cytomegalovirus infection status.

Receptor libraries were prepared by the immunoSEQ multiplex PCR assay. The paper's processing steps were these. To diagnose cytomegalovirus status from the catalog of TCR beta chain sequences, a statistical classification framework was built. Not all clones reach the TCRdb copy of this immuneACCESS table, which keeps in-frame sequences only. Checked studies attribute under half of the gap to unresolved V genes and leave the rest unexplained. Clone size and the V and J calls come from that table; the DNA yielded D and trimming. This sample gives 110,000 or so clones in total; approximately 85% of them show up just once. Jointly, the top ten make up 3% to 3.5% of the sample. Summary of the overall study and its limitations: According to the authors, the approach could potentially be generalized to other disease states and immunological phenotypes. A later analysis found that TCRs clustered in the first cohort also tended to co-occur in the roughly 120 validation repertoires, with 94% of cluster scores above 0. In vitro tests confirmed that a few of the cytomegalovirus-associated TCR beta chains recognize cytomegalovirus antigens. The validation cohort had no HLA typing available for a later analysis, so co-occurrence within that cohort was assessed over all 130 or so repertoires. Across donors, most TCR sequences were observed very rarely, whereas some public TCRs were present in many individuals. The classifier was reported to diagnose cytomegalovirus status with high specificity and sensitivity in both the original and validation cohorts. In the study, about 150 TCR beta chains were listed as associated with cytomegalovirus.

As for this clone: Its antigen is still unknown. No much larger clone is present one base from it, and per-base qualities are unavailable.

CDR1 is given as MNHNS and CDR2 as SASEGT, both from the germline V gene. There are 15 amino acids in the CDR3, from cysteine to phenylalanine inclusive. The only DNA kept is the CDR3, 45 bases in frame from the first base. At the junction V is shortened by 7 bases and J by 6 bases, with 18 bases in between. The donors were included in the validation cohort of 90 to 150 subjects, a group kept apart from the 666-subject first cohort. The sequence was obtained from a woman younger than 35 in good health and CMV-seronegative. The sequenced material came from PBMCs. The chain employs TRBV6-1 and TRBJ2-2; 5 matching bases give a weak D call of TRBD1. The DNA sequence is TGTGCCAGCAATTTTGAGACAGTCGACTCCGGGGAGCTGTTTTTT. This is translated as CASNFETVDSGELFF.